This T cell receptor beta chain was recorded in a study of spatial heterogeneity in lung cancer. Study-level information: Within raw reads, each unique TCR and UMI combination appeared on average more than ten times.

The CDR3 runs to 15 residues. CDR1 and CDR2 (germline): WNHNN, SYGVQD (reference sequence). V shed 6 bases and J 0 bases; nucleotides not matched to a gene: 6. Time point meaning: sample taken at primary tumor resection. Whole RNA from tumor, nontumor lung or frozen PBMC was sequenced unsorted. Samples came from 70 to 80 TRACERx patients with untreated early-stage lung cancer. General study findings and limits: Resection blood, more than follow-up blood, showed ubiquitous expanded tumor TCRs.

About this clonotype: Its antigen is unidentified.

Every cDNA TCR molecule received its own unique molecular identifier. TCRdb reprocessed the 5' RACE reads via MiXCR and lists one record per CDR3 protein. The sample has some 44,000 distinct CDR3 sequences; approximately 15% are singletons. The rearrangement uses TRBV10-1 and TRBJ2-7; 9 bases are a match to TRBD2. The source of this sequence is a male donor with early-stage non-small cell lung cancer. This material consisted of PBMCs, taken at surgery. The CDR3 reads CASSDPSGVSYEQYF. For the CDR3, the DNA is TGCGCCAGCAGCGACCCTAGCGGGGTCTCCTACGAGCAGTACTTC.